This TCR beta chain was retrieved from a study of regulatory T cells in long-lasting Graves disease. Study-level results: Newly diagnosed disease favored TRBV20-1 and TRBJ2-1 over persistent disease.

In this sample, this clonotype turned up a few times. As yet, its antigen is unknown. Arm-PCR of CDR3 regions with iRepertoire HTBI primers generated TCR beta libraries. TCRdb analysed the multiplex PCR reads with MiXCR anew, one entry per CDR3 protein. This table holds roughly 300,000 distinct CDR3 sequences, 22% found once. Noted time point: persistent/refractory GD, antithyroid drugs over 5 years with positive TRAb. Following extraction of RNA from PBMCs, that RNA was used to make the TCR library. Under American Thyroid Association guidelines, Graves' disease was diagnosed. Tubes containing EDTA received about 9.4 milliliters of drawn peripheral blood. Trimming took 9 bases from V and 9 from J, leaving 17 bases between them. In germline, CDR1 is KGHDR, CDR2 SFDVKD. CDR3 length: 13 amino acids.

The sequences come from peripheral blood mononuclear cells (PBMCs), collected when the disease was refractory, from a patient treated with antithyroid drugs. The sequence derives from a female donor with Graves disease. V and J are TRBV24-1 and TRBJ2-4, with a tentative D call TRBD1 (5 bases). CDR3 DNA: TGTGCCACCGGCGGAGCAGGGTCGGGCATTCAGTACTTC. Its translation: CATGGAGSGIQYF.